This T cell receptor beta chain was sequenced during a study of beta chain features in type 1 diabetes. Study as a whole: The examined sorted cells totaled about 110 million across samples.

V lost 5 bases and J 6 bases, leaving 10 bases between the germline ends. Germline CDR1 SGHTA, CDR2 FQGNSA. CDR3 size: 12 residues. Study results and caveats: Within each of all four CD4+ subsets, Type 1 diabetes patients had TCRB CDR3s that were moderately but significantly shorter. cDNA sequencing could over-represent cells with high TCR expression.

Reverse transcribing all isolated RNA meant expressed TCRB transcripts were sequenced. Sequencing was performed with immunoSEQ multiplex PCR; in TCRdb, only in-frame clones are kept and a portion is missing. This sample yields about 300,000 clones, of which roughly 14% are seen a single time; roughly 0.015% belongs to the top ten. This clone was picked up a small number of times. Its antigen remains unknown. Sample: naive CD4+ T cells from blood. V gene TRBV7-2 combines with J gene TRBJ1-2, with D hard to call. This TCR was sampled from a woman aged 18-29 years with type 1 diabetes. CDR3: CASSGGEDGYTF. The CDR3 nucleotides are TGTGCCAGCAGCGGCGGGGAGGATGGCTACACCTTC.